These 5 T cell receptor beta chains were all obtained from the same sample, sequenced in a study of T cells in Graves' hyperthyroidism and ophthalmopathy. The CDR3 regions of TCR beta were amplified from RNA transcripts. Primed by the HTBI set, a first-round RT-PCR was run on the TCR CDR3. TCRdb itself ran the multiplex PCR reads through MiXCR, one entry per CDR3 protein. The data contain fewer than 500,000 distinct CDR3 sequences, roughly 14% of them singletons. Sequencing used blood. The receptor source for this set is a young man with Graves' hyperthyroidism that later progressed to Graves' ophthalmopathy.

This clonotype was counted a single time. The chain uses TRBV18 and TRBJ2-1; 7 bases line up with TRBD2. Germline trimming cut 5 bases from V and 9 bases from J; bases unmatched to any gene: 7. The CDR3 totals 13 residues. Per the germline V gene, CDR1 is KGHSH and CDR2 is LQKENI. The CDR3 sequence: CASSGGGGIEQFF. DNA for the CDR3: TGTGCCAGCTCAGGCGGCGGGGGTATTGAGCAGTTCTTC.

The chain couples TRBV10-3 to TRBJ2-2; D uncertain. Per the germline V gene, CDR1 is ENHRY and CDR2 is SYGVKD. The CDR3 extends over 15 amino acids. The ends were cut back, 3 bases at V and 4 bases at J, with 12 bases in the middle. The CDR3 bases are TGTGCCATCAGTGATAGGAACTCCGCCACCGGGGAGCTGTTTTTT. Protein sequence: CAISDRNSATGELFF.

The chain is built from TRBV29-1 and TRBJ1-1; 10 bases are a match to TRBD1. V shed 5 bases, J shed 4 bases, and the junction held 10 bases outside the gene matches. The CDR3 is 15 residues long. Germline lookup yields CDR1 SQVTM and CDR2 ANQGSEA. The CDR3 is CSVTETGGAGTEAFF. DNA for the CDR3: TGCAGCGTTACCGAGACAGGGGGCGCGGGCACTGAAGCTTTCTTT.

This clonotype was observed many times. The rearrangement uses TRBV12-3 or TRBV12-4 and TRBJ2-7, with 8 bases lining up with TRBD1. The CDR3 runs to 15 residues. V shed 5 bases, J shed 3 bases, and the junction held 9 bases outside the gene matches. The CDR3 DNA is TGTGCCAGCAGTCGCGGACAGGGTCGAGGCTACGAGCAGTACTTC. This sequence encodes CASSRGQGRGYEQYF.

The rearrangement uses TRBV5-1 and TRBJ1-6; D not certain. V shed 5 bases and J shed 11 bases, with 17 bases lying between them. The CDR3 runs to 14 residues. Germline CDR1 and CDR2: SGHRS and YFSETQ. The CDR3 loop is CASRPRTANPPLHF. The CDR3 DNA is TGCGCCAGCAGACCAAGGACCGCGAATCCACCCCTCCACTTT. The complete variable domain, with remaining parts taken from reference TRBV5-1 and TRBJ1-6, reads KAGVTQTPRYLIKTRGQQVTLSCSPISGHRSVSWYQQTPGQGLQFLFEYFSETQRNKGNFPGRFSGRQFSNSRSEMNVSTLELGDSALYLCASRPRTANPPLHFGNGTRLTVT.